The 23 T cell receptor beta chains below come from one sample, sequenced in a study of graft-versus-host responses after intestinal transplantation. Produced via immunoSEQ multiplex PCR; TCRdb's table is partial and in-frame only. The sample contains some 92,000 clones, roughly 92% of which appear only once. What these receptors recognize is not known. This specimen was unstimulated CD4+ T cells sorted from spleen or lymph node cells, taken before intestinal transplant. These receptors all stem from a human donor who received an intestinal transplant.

CDR3 nucleotides: TGTGCCAGCATCGGGACAGCAGTCTATGGCTACACCTTC. Residues: CASIGTAVYGYTF. The rearrangement links TRBV28 to TRBJ1-2, with 7 nucleotides matching TRBD1. Trimming took 7 bases from V and 4 from J; bases not matched to a gene: 6. Germline CDR1 and CDR2: MDHEN and SYDVKM. The CDR3 spans 13 residues.

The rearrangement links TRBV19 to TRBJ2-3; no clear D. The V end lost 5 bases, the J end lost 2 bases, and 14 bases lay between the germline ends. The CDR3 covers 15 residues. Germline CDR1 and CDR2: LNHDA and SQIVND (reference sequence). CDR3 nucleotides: TGTGCCAGTAGTGTGTCGACTTACCCCACAGATACGCAGTATTTT. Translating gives CASSVSTYPTDTQYF. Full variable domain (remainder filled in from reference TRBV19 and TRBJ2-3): DGGITQSPKYLFRKEGQNVTLSCEQNLNHDAMYWYRQDPGQGLRLIYYSQIVNDFQKGDIAEGYSVSREKKESFPLTVTSAQKNPTAFYLCASSVSTYPTDTQYFGPGTRLTVL.

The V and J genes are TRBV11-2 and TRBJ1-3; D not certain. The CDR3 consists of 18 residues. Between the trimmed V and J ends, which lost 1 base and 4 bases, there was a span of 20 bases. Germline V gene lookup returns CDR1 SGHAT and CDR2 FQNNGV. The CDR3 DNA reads TGTGCCAGCAGCTTAGGCGGGCGTGGTGGCCGAGCCGGAAACACCATATATTTT. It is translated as CASSLGGRGGRAGNTIYF.

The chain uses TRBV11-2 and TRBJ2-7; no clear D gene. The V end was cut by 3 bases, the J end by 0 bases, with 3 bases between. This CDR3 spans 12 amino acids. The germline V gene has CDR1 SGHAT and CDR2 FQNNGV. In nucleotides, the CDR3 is TGTGCCAGCAGCTTCCCCTCCTACGAGCAGTACTTC. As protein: CASSFPSYEQYF. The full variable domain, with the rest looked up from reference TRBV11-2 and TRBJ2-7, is EAGVAQSPRYKIIEKRQSVAFWCNPISGHATLYWYQQILGQGPKLLIQFQNNGVVDDSQLPKDRFSAERLKGVDSTLKIQPAKLEDSAVYLCASSFPSYEQYFGPGTRLTVT.

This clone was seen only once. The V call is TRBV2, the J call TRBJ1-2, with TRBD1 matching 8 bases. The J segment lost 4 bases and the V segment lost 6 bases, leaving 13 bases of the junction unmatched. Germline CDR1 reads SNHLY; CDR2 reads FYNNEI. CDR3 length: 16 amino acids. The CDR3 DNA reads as TGTGCCAGCAGCCGACAGGGGACAGTTGGCGGCTATGGCTACACCTTC. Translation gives CASSRQGTVGGYGYTF.

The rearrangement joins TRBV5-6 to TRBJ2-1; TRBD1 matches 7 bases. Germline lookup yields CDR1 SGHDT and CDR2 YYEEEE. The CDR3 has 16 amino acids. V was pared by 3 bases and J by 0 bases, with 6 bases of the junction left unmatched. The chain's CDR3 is CASSSNRGASYNEQFF. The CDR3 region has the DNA TGTGCCAGCAGCTCAAACAGGGGCGCCTCCTACAATGAGCAGTTCTTC.

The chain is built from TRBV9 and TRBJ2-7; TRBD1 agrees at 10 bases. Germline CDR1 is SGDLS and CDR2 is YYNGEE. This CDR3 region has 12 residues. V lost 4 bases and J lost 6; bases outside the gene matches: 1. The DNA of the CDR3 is TGTGCCAGCAGCCGGGACAGGGGCGAGCAGTACTTC. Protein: CASSRDRGEQYF.

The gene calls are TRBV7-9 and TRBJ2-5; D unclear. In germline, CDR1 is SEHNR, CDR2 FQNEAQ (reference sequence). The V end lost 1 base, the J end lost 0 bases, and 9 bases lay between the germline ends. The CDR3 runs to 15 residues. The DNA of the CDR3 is TGTGCCAGCAGCTTAGTGCTGGTGGACCAAGAGACCCAGTACTTC. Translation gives CASSLVLVDQETQYF. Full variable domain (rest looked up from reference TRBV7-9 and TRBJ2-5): DTGVSQNPRHKITKRGQNVTFRCDPISEHNRLYWYRQTLGQGPEFLTYFQNEAQLEKSRLLSDRFSAERPKGSFSTLEIQRTEQGDSAMYLCASSLVLVDQETQYFGPGTRLLVL.

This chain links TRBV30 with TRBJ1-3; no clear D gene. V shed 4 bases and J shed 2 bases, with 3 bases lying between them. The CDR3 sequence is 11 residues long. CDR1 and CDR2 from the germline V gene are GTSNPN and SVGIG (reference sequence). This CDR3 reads CAWTAGNTIYF. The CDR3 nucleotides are TGTGCCTGGACGGCTGGAAACACCATATATTTT. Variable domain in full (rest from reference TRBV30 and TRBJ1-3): SQTIHQWPATLVQPVGSPLSLECTVEGTSNPNLYWYRQAAGRGLQLLFYSVGIGQISSEVPQNLSASRPQDRQFILSSKKLLLSDSGFYLCAWTAGNTIYFGEGSWLTVV.

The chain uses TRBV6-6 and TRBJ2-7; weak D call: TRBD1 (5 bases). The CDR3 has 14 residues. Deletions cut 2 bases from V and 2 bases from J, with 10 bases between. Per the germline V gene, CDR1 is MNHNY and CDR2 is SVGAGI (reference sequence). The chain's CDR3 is CASSYLGAAYEQYF. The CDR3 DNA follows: TGTGCCAGCAGTTACCTAGGGGCCGCCTACGAGCAGTACTTC.

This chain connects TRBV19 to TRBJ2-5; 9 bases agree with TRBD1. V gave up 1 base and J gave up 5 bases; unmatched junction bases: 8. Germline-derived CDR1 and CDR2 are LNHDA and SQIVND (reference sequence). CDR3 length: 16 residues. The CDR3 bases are TGTGCCAGTAGTATAGTTGGGACAGGGCGCGGGGAGACCCAGTACTTC. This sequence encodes CASSIVGTGRGETQYF.

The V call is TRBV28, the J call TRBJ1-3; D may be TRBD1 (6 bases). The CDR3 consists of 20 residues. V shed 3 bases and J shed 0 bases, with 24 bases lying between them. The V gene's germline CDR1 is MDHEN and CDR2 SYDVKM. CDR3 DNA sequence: TGTGCCAGCAGTTTTTTCCGCAGGGGCCCCATAACCACCTCTGGAAACACCATATATTTT. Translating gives CASSFFRRGPITTSGNTIYF.

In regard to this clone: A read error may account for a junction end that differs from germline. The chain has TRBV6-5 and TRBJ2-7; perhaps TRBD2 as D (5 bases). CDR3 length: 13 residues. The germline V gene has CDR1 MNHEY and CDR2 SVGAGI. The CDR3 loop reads CASRPTRTGLFDF. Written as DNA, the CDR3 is TGTGCCAGCAGACCAACCCGGACTGGTCTTTTCGACTTC.

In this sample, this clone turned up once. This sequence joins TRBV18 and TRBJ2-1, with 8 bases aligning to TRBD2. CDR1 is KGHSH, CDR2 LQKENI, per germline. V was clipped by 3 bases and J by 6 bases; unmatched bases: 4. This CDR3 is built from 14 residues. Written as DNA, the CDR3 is TGTGCCAGCTCACCGTACGGGGGGGGCAATGAGCAGTTCTTC. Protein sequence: CASSPYGGGNEQFF.

The CDR3 protein is CASSEERLNTGELFF. The CDR3 bases are TGCGCCAGCAGTGAGGAGCGACTGAACACCGGGGAGCTGTTTTTT. V is TRBV10-1 and J is TRBJ2-2; no firm D call. This CDR3 has 15 amino acids. The ends were cut back, 2 bases at V and 1 base at J, with 8 bases in the middle. The germline V gene encodes CDR1 WNHNN and CDR2 SYGVQD (reference sequence).

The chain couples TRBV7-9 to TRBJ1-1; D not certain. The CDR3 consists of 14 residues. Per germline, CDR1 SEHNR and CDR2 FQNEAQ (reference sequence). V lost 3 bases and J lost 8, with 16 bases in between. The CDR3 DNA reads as TGTGCCAGCAGCTTTAGTCCCCGGGCAGTAGAAGCTTTCTTT. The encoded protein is CASSFSPRAVEAFF.

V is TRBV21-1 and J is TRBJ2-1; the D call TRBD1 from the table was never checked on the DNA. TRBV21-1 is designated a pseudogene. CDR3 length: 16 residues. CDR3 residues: CASSKVDRGISNEQFF. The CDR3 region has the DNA TGTGCCAGCAGCAAAGTAGACAGGGGCATCTCCAATGAGCAGTTCTTC.

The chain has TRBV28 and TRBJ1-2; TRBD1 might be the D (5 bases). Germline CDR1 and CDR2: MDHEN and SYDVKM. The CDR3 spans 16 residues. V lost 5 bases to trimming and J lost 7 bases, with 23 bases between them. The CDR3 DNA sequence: TGTGCCAGCAGTCGACCTGAATTTAGGGGATGGGGTGGCTACACCTTC. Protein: CASSRPEFRGWGGYTF.

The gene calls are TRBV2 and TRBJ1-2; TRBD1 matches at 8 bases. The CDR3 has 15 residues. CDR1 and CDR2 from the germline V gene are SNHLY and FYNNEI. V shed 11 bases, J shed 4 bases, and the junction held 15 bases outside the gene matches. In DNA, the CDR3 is TGTGCCGGAAGACCTCAGACAGGGGTAGGCTATGGCTACACCTTC. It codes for CAGRPQTGVGYGYTF.

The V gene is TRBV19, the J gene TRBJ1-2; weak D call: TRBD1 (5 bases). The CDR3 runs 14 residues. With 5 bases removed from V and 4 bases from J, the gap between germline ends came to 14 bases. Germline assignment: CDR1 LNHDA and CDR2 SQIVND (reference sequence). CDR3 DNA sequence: TGTGCCAGTAGTCCACAGCGGGGGTCCTATGGCTACACCTTC. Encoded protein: CASSPQRGSYGYTF.

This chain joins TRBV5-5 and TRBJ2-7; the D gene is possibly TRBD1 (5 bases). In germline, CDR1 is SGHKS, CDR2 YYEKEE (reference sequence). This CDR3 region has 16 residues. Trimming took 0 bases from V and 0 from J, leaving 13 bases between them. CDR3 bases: TGTGCCAGCAGCTTGGGTCCAGGGCAGAGCTCCTACGAGCAGTACTTC. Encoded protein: CASSLGPGQSSYEQYF.

The chain's CDR3 is CASTPPVGRGAFF. In nucleotides, the CDR3 is TGTGCCAGCACACCTCCGGTGGGCAGGGGAGCTTTCTTT. The chain recombines TRBV6-1 with TRBJ1-1; D perhaps matches TRBD1 (6 bases). There are 13 residues in the CDR3. Between the trimmed V and J ends, which lost 7 bases and 10 bases, there was a span of 19 bases. Germline V gene data show CDR1 as MNHNS and CDR2 as SASEGT.

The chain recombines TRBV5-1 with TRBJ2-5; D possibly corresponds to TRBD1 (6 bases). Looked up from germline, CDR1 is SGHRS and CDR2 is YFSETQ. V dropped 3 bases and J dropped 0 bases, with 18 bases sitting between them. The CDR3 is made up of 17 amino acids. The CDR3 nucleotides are TGCGCCAGCAGCTCCGTCCCGGGACAAGGGTACCAAGAGACCCAGTACTTC. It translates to CASSSVPGQGYQETQYF.